The subject of this entry is one T cell receptor (beta chain). Its specific antigen is unknown. Base-call qualities are not available, and no considerably larger clone is one nucleotide away. CDR1 and CDR2 were assigned from the germline V gene as SGHTA and FQGNSA. Including the terminal cysteine and phenylalanine, the CDR3 comprises 12 residues. The CDR3 DNA has 36 bases and is translated from base 1. V is reduced by 1 base and J by 10 bases, leaving a spacing of 8 bases between them. This sample was included in a study of blood T cell repertoires in COVID-19 (dated by TCRdb to about 2020). Study-wide context: Samples covering the acute and convalescent phases of COVID-19 were provided by collaborators in the United States, Italy and Spain. Where HLA class I and class II types were available, the types were taken from metadata supplied by the sample provider, not from assay-based typing. Sample metadata almost always included a de-identified subject ID, COVID-19 status, age in years and sex. The prospective study material was composed of cDNA or gDNA derived from T cells, B-cell-depleted T cells, or PBMCs. Samples were obtained from the ongoing ImmuneRACE study (first 160 participants) and from 1,254 subjects provided by 6 global collaborators. The repertoires were made available in a free public database intended to serve as a resource for research on the immune response to SARS-CoV-2. Subjects who had been exposed to COVID-19, were actively infected with it, or had recovered from it provided the deeply sampled blood TCRbeta repertoires that made up the dataset. The study at large found these results: Clinical and demographic metadata were provided uncurated, with the amount varying by source and participant.

The immunoSEQ Assay, a bias-controlled multiplex PCR, was used to amplify TCRbeta CDR3 regions from genomic DNA. Under the source paper's analysis protocol: The number of nucleated cells in each sample was estimated from the amplification of reference gene primers within the assay. Sequence reads were collapsed and filtered to measure the absolute abundance of every unique TCRbeta CDR3 rearrangement. Productive Simpson clonality was computed per sample as the square root of Simpson's diversity index over productive rearrangements. What TCRdb holds here is the immuneACCESS table cut down to in-frame rearrangements. Part of the clones is not present; checked against another copy, under half of the missing clones reflect an unresolved V gene, and the others are unexplained. For V, J and clone size, that table is used; D and trimming come from the DNA. Across this sample there are under 130,000 clones, with approximately 81% seen only once. Around 2.2% of the sample is held by the ten biggest clonotypes.

Each collaborating institution followed its own protocols to collect whole blood in K2EDTA tubes. For TCRbeta analysis, collaborators shipped samples as frozen whole blood, isolated PBMCs, or DNA extracted from either of those sample types. The TCR originated in a human donor in a cohort sampled during active COVID-19. Sequencing was carried out using peripheral blood. The rearranged segments are TRBV7-2 and TRBJ2-1; the D segment cannot be called with confidence. In nucleotides, the sequence is TGTGCCAGCAGCTTAGTAGAGAAAGAGCAGTTCTTC. The translation is CASSLVEKEQFF.